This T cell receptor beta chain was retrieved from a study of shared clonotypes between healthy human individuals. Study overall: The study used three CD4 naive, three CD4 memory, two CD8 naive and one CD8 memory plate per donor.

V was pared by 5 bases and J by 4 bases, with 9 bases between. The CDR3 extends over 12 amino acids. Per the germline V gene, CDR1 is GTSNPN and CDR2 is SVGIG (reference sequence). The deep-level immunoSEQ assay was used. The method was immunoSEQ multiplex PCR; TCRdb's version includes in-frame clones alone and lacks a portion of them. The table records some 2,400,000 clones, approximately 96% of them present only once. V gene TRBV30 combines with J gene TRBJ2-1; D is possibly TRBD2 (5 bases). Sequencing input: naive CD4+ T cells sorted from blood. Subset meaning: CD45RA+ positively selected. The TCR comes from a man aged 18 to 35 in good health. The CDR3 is CAWGRRYNEQFF. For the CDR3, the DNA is TGTGCCTGGGGCCGGAGGTACAATGAGCAGTTCTTC.